Listed below are T cell receptor beta chains from one sample, sequenced in a study of cytomegalovirus exposure and HLA in healthy donors. TCRdb's copy holds only in-frame clones and misses some; the assay was immunoSEQ multiplex PCR. The sample holds about 110,000 clones, about 88% seen once. The sample was PBMCs. The source of these receptors is a woman aged 18-29 years in good health and CMV-seropositive. CDR3s include the opening cysteine and the closing phenylalanine or tryptophan. Each record gives: V gene, J gene, clone size, D gene, CDR3 protein, CDR3 DNA. The D gene is left open where the match is weak. A row's size may be missing; if present it is once, few, many or a size class.

>TRBV28|TRBJ2-1|.|TRBD2
CASSLRSGEAYNEQFF
TGTGCCAGCAGTTTACGCAGCGGGGAGGCCTACAATGAGCAGTTCTTC
>TRBV14|TRBJ2-2|.|.
CASSHWTTSGELFF
TGTGCCAGCAGCCACTGGACAACCTCCGGGGAGCTGTTTTTT
>TRBV29-1|TRBJ1-2|.|.
CSVENRPRYGYTF
TGCAGCGTTGAAAATCGTCCCAGGTATGGCTACACCTTC
>TRBV28|TRBJ1-3|.|.
CASSWPPGGGGNTIYF
TGTGCCAGCAGTTGGCCTCCGGGGGGCGGTGGAAACACCATATATTTT
>TRBV6-6|TRBJ2-1|.|.
CASSPSYNEQFF
TGTGCCAGCAGCCCGAGTTACAATGAGCAGTTCTTC
>TRBV9|TRBJ2-5|.|TRBD2
CASSLREGGGAEETQYF
TGTGCCAGCAGCCTTAGAGAGGGCGGGGGGGCGGAGGAGACCCAGTACTTC
>TRBV23-1|TRBJ1-5|.|.
CASSPGDPSGQPQHF
TGCGCCAGCAGCCCAGGGGACCCCTCTGGTCAGCCCCAGCATTTT
>TRBV7-9|TRBJ1-1|.|.
CASSLVGGLGGTEAFF
TGTGCCAGCAGCTTAGTCGGGGGGCTGGGTGGCACTGAAGCTTTCTTT
>TRBV6-5|TRBJ1-6|.|.
CASSLTGDYNSPLHF
TGTGCCAGCAGCCTCACCGGGGACTATAATTCACCCCTCCACTTT
>TRBV18|TRBJ2-7|.|.
CASSPRVQGSFNEQYF
TGTGCCAGCTCACCCCGGGTCCAGGGCTCGTTCAACGAGCAGTACTTC
>TRBV28|TRBJ2-5|.|.
CASSFGGADEGTQYF
TGTGCCAGCAGTTTTGGGGGGGCCGACGAGGGGACCCAGTACTTC
>TRBV7-9|TRBJ1-1|.|.
CASSSRDTEAFF
TGTGCCAGCAGCTCCCGGGACACTGAAGCTTTCTTT
>TRBV27|TRBJ2-2|.|TRBD1
CGSGQGPGTTGELFF
TGTGGATCGGGACAGGGGCCCGGAACGACCGGGGAGCTGTTTTTT
>TRBV5-8|TRBJ2-2|.|.
CASSLGVGDTGELFF
TGTGCCAGCAGCTTGGGGGTAGGGGACACCGGGGAGCTGTTTTTT
>TRBV27|TRBJ1-1|.|.
CATGSGLNTEAFF
TGTGCCACGGGTAGTGGCCTGAACACTGAAGCTTTCTTT
>TRBV7-9|TRBJ1-1|.|TRBD1
CASSAGQPKAFF
TGTGCCAGCAGCGCGGGACAGCCAAAGGCTTTCTTT
>TRBV2|TRBJ1-3|.|.
CASIIDSYSGNTIYF
TGTGCCAGCATTATAGACAGTTACTCTGGAAACACCATATATTTT
>TRBV19|TRBJ2-5|.|.
CASSAPRKETQYF
TGTGCCAGTAGTGCCCCCAGAAAGGAGACCCAGTACTTC
>TRBV4-1|TRBJ1-1|.|TRBD1
CASSQVTGSGNTEAFF
TGCGCCAGCAGCCAGGTGACAGGGTCAGGGAACACTGAAGCTTTCTTT
>TRBV27|TRBJ2-5|few|TRBD1
CASSFGDRGQTQYF
TGTGCCAGCAGTTTTGGGGACAGGGGTCAGACCCAGTACTTC
>TRBV7-9|TRBJ2-2|once|.
CASSPAINTGELFF
TGTGCCAGCAGCCCCGCTATCAACACCGGGGAGCTGTTTTTT
>TRBV7-9|TRBJ1-5|.|.
CASSQGQGDQPQHF
TGTGCCAGCAGCCAAGGACAAGGGGATCAGCCCCAGCATTTT
>TRBV11-2|TRBJ1-1|.|.
CASRGGGTEAFF
TGTGCCAGCAGGGGTGGGGGGACTGAAGCTTTCTTT
>TRBV6-5|TRBJ2-2|.|.
CASKDRNTGELFF
TGTGCCAGCAAGGACAGAAACACCGGGGAGCTGTTTTTT
>TRBV2|TRBJ1-6|.|.
CASSDTGSSPLHF
TGTGCCAGCAGTGATACAGGGAGTTCACCCCTCCACTTT
>TRBV7-2|TRBJ1-6|few|.
CASSLANQNSPLHF
TGTGCCAGCAGCTTAGCGAATCAGAATTCACCCCTCCACTTT
>TRBV19|TRBJ1-6|few|TRBD1
CASNDRGSSPLHF
TGTGCCAGTAATGACAGGGGGTCTTCACCCCTCCACTTT
>TRBV7-2|TRBJ2-5|.|TRBD1
CASSSSTGGIETQYF
TGTGCCAGCAGCTCATCGACAGGGGGCATAGAGACCCAGTACTTC
>TRBV2|TRBJ1-5|.|.
CASRGDYSNQPQHF
TGTGCCAGCAGGGGGGACTATAGCAATCAGCCCCAGCATTTT
>TRBV27|TRBJ2-1|.|TRBD1
CASRLGQGAYDEQFF
TGTGCCAGCAGACTGGGACAGGGGGCCTACGATGAGCAGTTCTTC
>TRBV6-1|TRBJ2-5|.|TRBD2
CASSDFGGVETQYF
TGTGCCAGCAGTGATTTTGGGGGGGTGGAGACCCAGTACTTC
>TRBV20-1|TRBJ2-5|.|.
CSARVSRSQYF
TGCAGTGCTAGAGTTTCGCGGTCCCAGTACTTC
>TRBV18|TRBJ1-4|.|TRBD1
CASSSRQGDEKLFF
TGTGCCAGCTCATCCAGACAGGGGGATGAAAAACTGTTTTTT
>TRBV9|TRBJ2-3|.|TRBD2
CASNPGRTSATTDTQYF
TGTGCCAGCAACCCAGGGAGGACTAGTGCCACCACAGATACGCAGTATTTT
>TRBV4-1|TRBJ2-5|.|TRBD2
CASSQDPGGKTQYF
TGCGCCAGCAGCCAAGATCCGGGGGGGAAGACCCAGTACTTC
>TRBV6-4|TRBJ1-2|.|TRBD1
CASCGGGQVDYGYTF
TGTGCCAGCTGCGGGGGGGGACAGGTCGACTATGGCTACACCTTC
>TRBV7-9|TRBJ2-6|.|.
CASSVRQSRANVLTF
TGTGCCAGCAGCGTTAGACAAAGTCGGGCCAACGTCCTGACTTTC
>TRBV27|TRBJ2-5|.|.
CASSLNRAKTQYF
TGTGCCAGCAGTTTAAACAGGGCTAAGACCCAGTACTTC
>TRBV5-4|TRBJ1-1|.|.
CASSKGAGEGEAFF
TGTGCCAGCAGCAAAGGGGCCGGGGAGGGTGAAGCTTTCTTT
>TRBV25-1|TRBJ2-3|.|.
CASSERDTQYF
TGTGCCAGCAGTGAACGAGATACGCAGTATTTT
>TRBV5-6|TRBJ1-1|.|TRBD1
CASSLRTGQSTEAFF
TGTGCCAGCAGCTTGCGGACAGGTCAGTCCACTGAAGCTTTCTTT
>TRBV2|TRBJ2-4|.|.
CASSDRLLAKNIQYF
TGTGCCAGCAGTGATCGTCTACTAGCCAAAAACATTCAGTACTTC
>TRBV28|TRBJ1-5|.|.
CASSLTGSNQPQHF
TGTGCCAGCAGTTTAACAGGTAGCAATCAGCCCCAGCATTTT
>TRBV7-9|TRBJ2-2|.|.
CASSLVIVLEQVPTGELFF
TGTGCCAGCAGCTTAGTAATAGTACTCGAACAGGTGCCCACCGGGGAGCTGTTTTTT
>TRBV4-1|TRBJ1-2|.|TRBD1
CASSSTGTNGYTF
TGCGCCAGCAGTTCGACAGGGACGAATGGCTACACCTTC
>TRBV4-1|TRBJ2-5|.|.
CASSLREVPQETQYF
TGCGCCAGCAGCCTCCGGGAAGTACCTCAAGAGACCCAGTACTTC
>TRBV6-9|TRBJ1-6|.|.
CASTYPSSYNSPLHF
TGTGCCAGCACATACCCGAGCTCCTATAATTCACCCCTCCACTTT
>TRBV5-6|TRBJ2-5|once|.
CASSRPWTEGPQGTQYF
TGTGCCAGCAGTCGCCCCTGGACAGAAGGCCCTCAGGGGACCCAGTACTTC
>TRBV28|TRBJ1-1|.|TRBD1
CASSLQGENTEAFF
TGTGCCAGCAGTCTACAGGGGGAGAACACTGAAGCTTTCTTT
>TRBV11-2|TRBJ2-2|few|TRBD2
CASSPDLAGTGELFF
TGTGCCAGCAGCCCCGACCTAGCGGGCACCGGGGAGCTGTTTTTT
>TRBV29-1|TRBJ2-5|.|.
CSVELPGRQETQYF
TGCAGCGTTGAACTCCCAGGGAGGCAAGAGACCCAGTACTTC
>TRBV6-5|TRBJ1-2|.|TRBD1
CASSYSGTGVHYGYTF
TGTGCCAGCAGTTACTCCGGGACAGGGGTTCACTATGGCTACACCTTC
>TRBV5-5|TRBJ1-2|.|.
CASSLTGNPINYGYTF
TGTGCCAGCAGCTTGACAGGGAACCCTATTAACTATGGCTACACCTTC
>TRBV2|TRBJ1-5|.|.
CASSARDSNQPQHF
TGTGCCAGCAGTGCGCGGGATTCCAATCAGCCCCAGCATTTT
>TRBV2|TRBJ2-5|.|TRBD1
CASRGQLQETQYF
TGTGCCAGCAGGGGACAGCTGCAAGAGACCCAGTACTTC
>TRBV2|TRBJ1-1|.|.
CASTYPPGNTEAFF
TGTGCCAGCACATACCCCCCAGGGAACACTGAAGCTTTCTTT
>TRBV11-2|TRBJ1-2|.|TRBD1
CASSADRTGYGYTF
TGTGCCAGCAGCGCCGATCGGACAGGCTATGGCTACACCTTC
>TRBV28|TRBJ1-2|.|TRBD1
CASSSSDRVKGYTF
TGTGCCAGCAGTTCCTCGGACAGGGTAAAAGGCTACACCTTC
>TRBV7-2|TRBJ2-1|once|.
CASGPWLPNTQSSYNEQFF
TGTGCCAGCGGGCCATGGCTCCCCAATACCCAGAGCTCCTACAATGAGCAGTTCTTC
>TRBV7-3|TRBJ1-5|.|TRBD1
CASSSPPPGQGRDQPQHF
TGTGCCAGCAGCTCACCACCCCCGGGACAGGGAAGGGATCAGCCCCAGCATTTT